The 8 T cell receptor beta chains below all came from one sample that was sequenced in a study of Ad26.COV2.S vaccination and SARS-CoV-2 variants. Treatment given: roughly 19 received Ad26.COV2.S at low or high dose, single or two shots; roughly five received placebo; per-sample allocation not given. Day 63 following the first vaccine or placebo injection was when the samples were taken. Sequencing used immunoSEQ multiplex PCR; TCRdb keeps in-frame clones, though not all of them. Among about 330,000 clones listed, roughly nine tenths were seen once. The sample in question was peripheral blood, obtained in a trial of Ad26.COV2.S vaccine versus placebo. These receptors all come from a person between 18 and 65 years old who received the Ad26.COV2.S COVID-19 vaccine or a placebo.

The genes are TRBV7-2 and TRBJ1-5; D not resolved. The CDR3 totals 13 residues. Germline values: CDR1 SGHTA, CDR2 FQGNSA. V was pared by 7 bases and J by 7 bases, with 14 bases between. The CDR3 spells CASTLKTLQPQHF. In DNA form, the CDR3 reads TGTGCCAGCACCCTAAAAACGCTACAGCCCCAGCATTTT.

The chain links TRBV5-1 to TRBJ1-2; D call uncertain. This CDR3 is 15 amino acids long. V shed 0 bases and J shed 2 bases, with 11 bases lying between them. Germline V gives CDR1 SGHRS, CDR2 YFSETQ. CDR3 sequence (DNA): TGCGCCAGCAGCTTGGCGGCCGACTTCAACTATGGCTACACCTTC. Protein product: CASSLAADFNYGYTF.

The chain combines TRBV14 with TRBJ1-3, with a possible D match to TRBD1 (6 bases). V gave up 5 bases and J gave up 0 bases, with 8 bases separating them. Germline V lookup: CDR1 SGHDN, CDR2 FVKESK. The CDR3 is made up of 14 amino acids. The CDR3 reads CASSLDSSGNTIYF. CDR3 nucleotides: TGTGCCAGCAGCTTGGACAGCTCTGGAAACACCATATATTTT. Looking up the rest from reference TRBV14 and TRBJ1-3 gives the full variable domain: EAGVTQFPSHSVIEKGQTVTLRCDPISGHDNLYWYRRVMGKEIKFLLHFVKESKQDESGMPNNRFLAERTGGTYSTLKVQPAELEDSGVYFCASSLDSSGNTIYFGEGSWLTVV.

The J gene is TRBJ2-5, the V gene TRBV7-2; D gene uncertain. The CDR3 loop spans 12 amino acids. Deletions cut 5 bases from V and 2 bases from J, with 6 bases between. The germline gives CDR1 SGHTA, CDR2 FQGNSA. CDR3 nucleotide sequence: TGTGCCAGCAGCACAAGTCAAGAGACCCAGTACTTC. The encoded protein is CASSTSQETQYF.

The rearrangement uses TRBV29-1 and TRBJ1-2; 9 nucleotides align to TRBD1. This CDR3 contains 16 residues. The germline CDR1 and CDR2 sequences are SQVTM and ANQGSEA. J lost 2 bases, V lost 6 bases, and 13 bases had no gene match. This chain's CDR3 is CSVPWGQGSSNYGYTF. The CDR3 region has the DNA TGCAGCGTCCCGTGGGGACAGGGAAGTTCCAACTATGGCTACACCTTC.

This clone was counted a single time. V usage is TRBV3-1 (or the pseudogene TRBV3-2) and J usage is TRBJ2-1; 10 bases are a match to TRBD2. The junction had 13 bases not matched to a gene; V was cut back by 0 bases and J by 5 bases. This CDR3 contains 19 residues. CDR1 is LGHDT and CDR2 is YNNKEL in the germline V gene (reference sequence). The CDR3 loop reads CASSQDPMAPGLANNEQFF. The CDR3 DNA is TGTGCCAGCAGCCAAGACCCGATGGCGCCGGGACTAGCGAACAATGAGCAGTTCTTC.

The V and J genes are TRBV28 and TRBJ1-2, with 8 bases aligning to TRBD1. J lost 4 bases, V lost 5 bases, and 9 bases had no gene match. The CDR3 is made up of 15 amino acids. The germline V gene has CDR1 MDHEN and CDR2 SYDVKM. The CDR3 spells CASSPTRDRFYGYTF. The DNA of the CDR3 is TGTGCCAGCAGTCCTACCCGGGACAGGTTCTATGGCTACACCTTC.

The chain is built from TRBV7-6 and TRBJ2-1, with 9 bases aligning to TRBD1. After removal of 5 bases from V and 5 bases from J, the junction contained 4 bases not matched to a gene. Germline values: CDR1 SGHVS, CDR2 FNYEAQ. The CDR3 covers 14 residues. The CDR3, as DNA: TGTGCCAGCAGCGCCCGACAGGGGGACAATGAGCAGTTCTTC. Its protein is CASSARQGDNEQFF.